This T cell receptor (beta chain) was observed in a study of CD4+ T cells in melanoma. Assay used: immunoSEQ multiplex PCR; TCRdb lists only in-frame clones, some missing. This repertoire shows 7,300 or so clones, 52% found once; its top ten account for about 17%. The CDR3 sequence is 15 residues long. The germline V gene encodes CDR1 SGHRS and CDR2 YFSETQ. The V end lost 0 bases, the J end lost 7 bases, and 14 bases lay between the germline ends. The rearrangement joins TRBV5-1 to TRBJ2-1; possible D gene TRBD1, 6 bases. The receptor was isolated from a human donor with melanoma. Specimen: cells from a culture (not recorded whether cultured in vitro). The CDR3 loop is CASSLAGAGLNEQFF. The DNA of the CDR3 is TGCGCCAGCAGCTTGGCAGGGGCGGGCTTGAATGAGCAGTTCTTC.